This T cell receptor (beta chain) derives from a study of blood T cells in healthy people across ages. Primers used in a second PCR of about 7 to 12 cycles were a sample-barcoded 5' primer and a J-beta primer mix. No fewer than 3 million CDR3-containing paired-end reads came from each sample. In TCRdb, the 5' RACE reads were re-called with MiXCR into one record per CDR3 protein. Found here are about 970,000 distinct CDR3 sequences, 45% to 60% of them singletons; the top ten hold about a fifth. With regard to this clonotype: Antigen specificity is unknown.

Study-wide findings and caveats: Fewer expanded clones and more diversity marked long-lived versus aged donors. The study found TCR beta diversity correlated strongly with naive T cell percentage.

The ends were cut back, 5 bases at V and 0 bases at J, with 12 bases in the middle. The CDR3 runs to 15 residues. Germline-derived CDR1 and CDR2 are MNHEY and SVGEGT. The chain joins TRBV6-2 or TRBV6-3 to TRBJ2-3; no clear D. The sequenced sample consisted of blood. This TCR came from a woman in her fifties or sixties in good health. CDR3 sequence reads: CASSRGVPSTDTQYF. CDR3 DNA: TGTGCCAGCAGTCGTGGGGTCCCTAGCACAGATACGCAGTATTTT.